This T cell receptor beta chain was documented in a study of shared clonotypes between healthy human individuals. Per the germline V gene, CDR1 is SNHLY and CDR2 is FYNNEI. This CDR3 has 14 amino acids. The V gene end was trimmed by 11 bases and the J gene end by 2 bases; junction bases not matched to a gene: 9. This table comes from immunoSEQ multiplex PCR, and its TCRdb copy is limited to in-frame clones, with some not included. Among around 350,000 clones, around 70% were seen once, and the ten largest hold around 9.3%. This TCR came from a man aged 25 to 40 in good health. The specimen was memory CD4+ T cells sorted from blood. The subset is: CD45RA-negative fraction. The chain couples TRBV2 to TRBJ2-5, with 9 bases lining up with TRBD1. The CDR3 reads CAGGQGYKQETQYF. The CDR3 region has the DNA TGTGCCGGGGGACAGGGCTACAAACAAGAGACCCAGTACTTC.